This T cell receptor (beta chain) was sequenced for a study of T cell responses to AZD1222 COVID-19 vaccine. CDR3 length equals 14 residues. Germline V gene lookup returns CDR1 GTSNPN and CDR2 SVGIG (reference sequence). The V segment lost 4 bases and the J segment 2 bases; nucleotides outside the gene matches: 6. Worth noting for this clone: Antigen unknown.

Findings and caveats of the study: Elevations in Spike-specific TCR breadth and depth followed administration of two AZD1222 doses. Most donors were white British, females outnumbered males, and clonal diversity was possibly underestimated. The peak T cell response came first, and repertoires were sampled only after it.

Only in-frame clones appear in the TCRdb table, and some are missing; sequencing was by immunoSEQ multiplex PCR. The sample lists about 160,000 clones; approximately 93% were seen once. The chain has TRBV30 and TRBJ1-2, with TRBD1 matching over 8 bases. The sample was peripheral blood, taken on day 0 of AZD1222 vaccination. This clonotype originated in an adult in good health. The chain's CDR3 is CAWTKDRVNYGYTF. The CDR3 DNA sequence: TGTGCCTGGACCAAGGACAGGGTGAACTATGGCTACACCTTC.